These T cell receptor beta chains were read from a single sample in a study of neurological immune-mediated disorders. MiXCR, applied by TCRdb to the 5' RACE reads, yields one record per CDR3 protein. The sample carries some 76,000 distinct CDR3 sequences, approximately 3.3% recorded once. Sequenced material: PBMCs. The receptors were sampled from a woman between 45 and 65 years old with multiple sclerosis. Both conserved end residues are part of each CDR3. A D gene is named only where the DNA matches it firmly. A row's size may be missing; if present it is once, few, many or a size class.

TRBJ2-3	-	TRBV27	many	TGTGCCAGCAAAACGGTGGGCAGAAGCACAGATACGCAGTATTTT	CASKTVGRSTDTQYF
TRBJ2-3	TRBD2	TRBV6-2/TRBV6-3	many	TGTGCCAGCAGCGGGGGGGCCAGGACAGATACGCAGTATTTT	CASSGGARTDTQYF
TRBJ2-3	-	TRBV6-6	many	TGTGCCAGCAGTTACGGGGGCGGGATGACAGATACGCAGTATTTT	CASSYGGGMTDTQYF
TRBJ1-4	-	TRBV4-3	many	TGCGCCAGCAGCCAAGCGCAGGGGATAGATGAAAAACTGTTTTTT	CASSQAQGIDEKLFF
TRBJ1-5	TRBD1	TRBV5-1	many	TGCGCCAGCAGCCTGACAGGGGGCCCTCAGCCCCAGCATTTT	CASSLTGGPQPQHF
TRBJ1-2	-	TRBV20-1	few	TGCAGTGCTGACAGAAACTATGGCTACACCTTC	CSADRNYGYTF
TRBJ2-3	-	TRBV9	many	TGTGCCAGCAGCCTGCGTTTGGGCAGGGACACAGATACGCAGTATTTT	CASSLRLGRDTDTQYF
TRBJ1-2	TRBD1	TRBV20-1	many	TGCAGTGCTAGACCCTCCGGGACAGGGGGCGCGAACTATGGCTACACCTTC	CSARPSGTGGANYGYTF
TRBJ2-1	TRBD2	TRBV6-2/TRBV6-3	many	TGTGCCAGCAGCTCTAGCGGGGGGGGAAATGAGCAGTTCTTC	CASSSSGGGNEQFF
TRBJ2-3	TRBD2	TRBV7-6	-	TGTGCCAGCTCACAAACTAGCGGGAGAGGAGATACGCAGTATTTT	CASSQTSGRGDTQYF
TRBJ1-5	TRBD1	TRBV20-1	many	TGCAGTGCTAGAGGAAACAGGGGGCTAAGGGAGCCCCAGCATTTT	CSARGNRGLREPQHF
TRBJ2-3	TRBD2	TRBV6-6	many	TGTGCCAGCAGTTACCCCAAGGGCGGGAGGGCCGATACGCAGTATTTT	CASSYPKGGRADTQYF
TRBJ2-1	-	TRBV2	many	TGTGCCAGCAGTGTACAGGGCACCTACAATGAGCAGTTCTTC	CASSVQGTYNEQFF